The 32 T cell receptor beta chains reported below all come from one sample, sequenced in a study of regulatory T cells in long-lasting Graves disease. Library construction for TCR beta used iRepertoire HTBI primers and Arm-PCR of CDR3 regions. Each CDR3 protein is one row after TCRdb ran MiXCR on the multiplex PCR reads. The sample consists of over 200,000 distinct CDR3 sequences, about a sixth of them appearing once. Time point meaning: newly diagnosed GD, antithyroid drugs for less than 3 months. RNA isolated from PBMCs was used to make the TCR library. Sequencing was performed on peripheral blood mononuclear cells (PBMCs), taken at new diagnosis, from a patient treated with antithyroid drugs. These receptors all stem from a female donor with Graves disease.

This clonotype was detected ten times or more. The chain recombines TRBV11-2 with TRBJ2-2; D unresolved. Germline V gene sequence: CDR1 SGHAT, CDR2 FQNNGV. This CDR3 region has 15 residues. V shed 0 bases and J shed 8 bases, with 13 bases lying between them. The CDR3 here is CASSLESSLVGELFF. The CDR3 DNA reads TGTGCCAGCAGCTTAGAAAGTTCATTGGTAGGGGAGCTGTTTTTT.

Ten or more counts support this clonotype. V and J are TRBV7-2 and TRBJ2-6; TRBD2 is a possible D gene (6 bases). Trimming removed 7 bases at V and 4 bases at J, with 14 bases between. CDR3 size: 15 residues. Germline CDR1 and CDR2: SGHTA and FQGNSA. The CDR3 protein is CASTSRAGGANVLTF. CDR3 nucleotides: TGTGCCAGCACTAGCAGGGCGGGGGGGGCCAACGTCCTGACTTTC.

This clonotype was detected many times. The rearrangement links TRBV12-3 or TRBV12-4 to TRBJ1-1; 8 bases are shared with TRBD1. This CDR3 contains 16 residues. V gave up 3 bases and J gave up 3 bases; unmatched junction bases: 9. The CDR3, as DNA: TGTGCCAGCAGTTTCCCGACAGGGGAATCCGACACTGAAGCTTTCTTT. Protein sequence: CASSFPTGESDTEAFF.

This clonotype was counted between two and nine times. The chain combines TRBV24-1 with TRBJ2-1; 8 nucleotides align to TRBD1. The CDR3 sequence is 16 residues long. J gave up 7 bases and V 2 bases, and 9 bases lay outside the gene matches. CDR1 and CDR2 (germline): KGHDR, SFDVKD. CDR3 region: CATSDSNRGLKNEQFF. The CDR3 bases are TGTGCCACCAGTGATTCGAACAGGGGGTTGAAGAATGAGCAGTTCTTC.

The table lists this clonotype with many counts. This rearrangement joins TRBV9 to TRBJ2-3; D is unclear. V dropped 0 bases and J dropped 2 bases, with 7 bases sitting between them. CDR3 length equals 14 residues. Germline V lookup: CDR1 SGDLS, CDR2 YYNGEE. CDR3 loop: CASSVDRVTDTQYF. CDR3 coding DNA: TGTGCCAGCAGCGTAGATCGCGTCACAGATACGCAGTATTTT.

This chain links TRBV7-9 with TRBJ1-4; TRBD1 matches 7 bases. Germline trimming cut 1 base from V and 8 bases from J; bases unmatched to any gene: 10. CDR1 SEHNR and CDR2 FQNEAQ come from the germline V gene (reference sequence). This CDR3 spans 16 amino acids. The CDR3 nucleotides read TGTGCCAGCAGCTTAGGTGGTGTAACAGGGGAAGAAAAACTGTTTTTT. Translated: CASSLGGVTGEEKLFF.

This clonotype has at least ten counts. The chain combines TRBV6-2 or TRBV6-3 with TRBJ2-3; D possibly corresponds to TRBD2 (7 bases). V lost 7 bases and J 5 bases, leaving 22 bases between the germline ends. Germline CDR1 MNHEY, CDR2 SVGEGT. This CDR3 spans 16 amino acids. The CDR3 DNA follows: TGTGCCAGCACCCTAATCGTGGGGGAGGGGGGAGATACGCAGTATTTT. Translated, it gives CASTLIVGEGGDTQYF.

Comments on this clonotype: A far larger clone is a single base away, which makes a read error likely. The V call is TRBV7-9, the J call TRBJ2-2; D possibly uses TRBD1 or TRBD2 (5 bases each). CDR1 is SEHNR, CDR2 FQNEAQ, per germline (reference sequence). The CDR3 runs to 17 residues. Trimming pared 4 bases from V and 7 bases from J, leaving 22 bases between. CDR3 loop: CASSSGRGIGVGGELFF. CDR3 nucleotides: TGTGCCAGCAGCTCGGGACGCGGCATTGGAGTTGGCGGGGAGCTGTTTTTT.

In this sample, this clonotype turned up many times. The CDR3 nucleotides are TGTGCCAGCAGTGCCGTGGGACTAGCGGGAGGGTACGAGCAGTACTTC. Its translation: CASSAVGLAGGYEQYF. This rearrangement joins TRBV2 to TRBJ2-7; 16 bases agree with TRBD2. Trimming removed 4 bases from V and 4 bases from J; junction bases left unmatched: 4. The CDR3 runs to 16 residues. Germline CDR1 is SNHLY and CDR2 is FYNNEI.

There are many counts of this clonotype. The chain carries TRBV6-2 or TRBV6-3 and TRBJ2-7, with 9 bases identical to TRBD1. CDR1 is MNHEY, CDR2 SVGEGT, per germline. V shed 6 bases and J 3 bases; nucleotides not matched to a gene: 9. The CDR3 loop spans 15 amino acids. Here the CDR3 DNA reads TGTGCCAGCAGATCCTCCGGGACAGGGCGCTACGAGCAGTACTTC. It codes for CASRSSGTGRYEQYF.

This clonotype showed up many times. The CDR3 is CASSLVGSTDTQYF. The CDR3 nucleotides read TGTGCCAGCAGCTTAGTTGGGAGTACAGATACGCAGTATTTT. The chain joins TRBV7-2 to TRBJ2-3; D is possibly TRBD2 (5 bases). Trimming left V 1 base short and J 3 bases short, with 8 bases between. CDR1 and CDR2 (germline): SGHTA, FQGNSA. This CDR3 contains 14 residues. The full variable domain, its missing parts supplied by reference TRBV7-2 and TRBJ2-3, is GAGVSQSPSNKVTEKGKDVELRCDPISGHTALYWYRQSLGQGLEFLIYFQGNSAPDKSGLPSDRFSAERTGGSVSTLTIQRTQQEDSAVYLCASSLVGSTDTQYFGPGTRLTVL.

This clonotype has at least ten counts. The chain uses TRBV15 and TRBJ2-7, with D maybe TRBD2 (6 bases). The CDR3 spans 13 residues. The germline CDR1 and CDR2 sequences are LNHNV and YYDKDF (reference sequence). V was pared by 3 bases and J by 5 bases, with 11 bases between. This CDR3 is CATSRYGSDEQYF. The CDR3 region has the DNA TGTGCCACCAGCAGGTACGGGAGTGACGAGCAGTACTTC.

The rearrangement joins TRBV29-1 to TRBJ1-1; 9 bases are a match to TRBD1. Germline CDR1 is SQVTM and CDR2 is ANQGSEA. The CDR3 covers 13 residues. V trimming: 6 bases; J trimming: 11 bases; junction bases outside the gene matches: 13. The CDR3 loop reads CSVGGTGKNRAFF. The DNA of the CDR3 is TGCAGCGTCGGCGGGACAGGGAAAAATCGGGCTTTCTTT.

This clonotype was found many times. The rearrangement uses TRBV27 and TRBJ1-2; the D is unclear. Trimming removed 6 bases at V and 4 bases at J, with 15 bases between. The CDR3 is made up of 14 amino acids. The germline CDR1 and CDR2 sequences are MNHEY and SMNVEV (reference sequence). CDR3 protein: CASSLSGGGYGYTF. CDR3 nucleotides: TGTGCCAGCAGCCTCTCGGGTGGAGGCTATGGCTACACCTTC.

This clonotype was counted ten times or more. J is TRBJ1-2 and V is TRBV28; D uncertain. CDR1 and CDR2 (germline): MDHEN, SYDVKM. The CDR3 sequence is 13 residues long. Trimming pared 3 bases from V and 0 bases from J, leaving 5 bases between. CDR3: CASSFTANYGYTF. DNA of the CDR3: TGTGCCAGCAGTTTCACAGCTAACTATGGCTACACCTTC.

This clonotype has ten or more counts. The CDR3 region has the DNA TGTGCTAGTGGTTTGGTAGGCGCAGGGGCTTATGAAGCTTTCTTT. This sequence encodes CASGLVGAGAYEAFF. The V and J genes are TRBV12-5 and TRBJ1-1; maybe TRBD1 (6 bases). This CDR3 has 15 residues. Germline CDR1 LGHNT, CDR2 FRNRAP. Trimming removed 0 bases from V and 7 bases from J, with 15 bases in between.

DNA for the CDR3: TGTGCCAGCAGCTTTAGGGGCCCAGGGGGCTATGGCTACACCTTC. Translation gives CASSFRGPGGYGYTF. The chain employs TRBV5-6 and TRBJ1-2, with 7 bases matching TRBD1. V shed 2 bases, J shed 4 bases, and the junction held 8 bases outside the gene matches. This CDR3 comprises 15 residues. Germline CDR1 SGHDT, CDR2 YYEEEE.

This clonotype showed up many times. Relative to the germline gene, one junction end is altered; a read error may explain this. The chain employs TRBV2 and TRBJ2-7; a weak D match, TRBD1 (5 bases). Looked up from germline, CDR1 is SNHLY and CDR2 is FYNNEI. CDR3 length: 17 residues. For the CDR3, the DNA is TGTGCCAGTAGTGCCCCTAATTGGGGCCCGTCTATATACGAGCAGTACTTC. It specifies CASSAPNWGPSIYEQYF.

In this sample, this clonotype turned up many times. The rearrangement links TRBV7-8 to TRBJ1-1, with D possibly matching TRBD1 (6 bases). CDR1 and CDR2 from the germline V gene are SGHVS and FQNEAQ. V was pared by 7 bases and J by 2 bases, with 20 bases between. There are 16 residues in the CDR3. CDR3 amino acids: CASTPLPGAANTEAFF. CDR3 DNA: TGTGCCAGCACCCCGCTGCCGGGGGCCGCTAACACTGAAGCTTTCTTT.

This clonotype was seen many times. The V call is TRBV2, the J call TRBJ2-3; TRBD1 matches 8 bases. Germline V gene lookup returns CDR1 SNHLY and CDR2 FYNNEI. The length of the CDR3 is 14 residues. V trimming: 6 bases; J trimming: 1 base; junction bases outside the gene matches: 3. The chain's CDR3 is CASRPGQGTDTQYF. CDR3 DNA sequence: TGTGCCAGCAGGCCGGGACAGGGCACAGATACGCAGTATTTT.

The chain employs TRBV6-1 and TRBJ2-5; maybe TRBD2 (5 bases). Between the trimmed V and J ends, which lost 2 bases and 1 base, there was a span of 20 bases. In germline, CDR1 is MNHNS, CDR2 SASEGT. This CDR3 has 18 amino acids. CDR3 amino acids: CASSESGGPGIPQETQYF. The DNA for the CDR3 is TGTGCCAGCAGTGAAAGCGGTGGGCCGGGTATCCCCCAAGAGACCCAGTACTTC.

J is TRBJ2-3 and V is TRBV7-3; weak D call: TRBD1 (6 bases). The V gene lost 2 bases and the J gene lost 5 bases, with 14 bases spanning the gap. CDR1 is SGHTA, CDR2 FQGTGA, per germline. This CDR3 comprises 15 residues. CDR3 amino acids: CASSLFGTGLDTQYF. The CDR3 DNA is TGTGCCAGCAGCTTATTTGGAACAGGGTTAGATACGCAGTATTTT.

This clonotype was seen many times. The rearrangement uses TRBV10-3 and TRBJ2-2; no firm D call. Germline-derived CDR1 and CDR2 are ENHRY and SYGVKD. With 2 bases removed from V and 2 bases from J, the gap between germline ends came to 6 bases. CDR3 length: 14 amino acids. In DNA, the CDR3 is TGTGCCATCAGTGAGATCATAAACACCGGGGAGCTGTTTTTT. Protein sequence: CAISEIINTGELFF.

This clonotype was detected many times. The J gene is TRBJ2-1, the V gene TRBV24-1, with a weak D call TRBD1 (5 bases). The CDR3 has 15 amino acids. Trimming shortened V by 4 bases and J by 7 bases, and 16 bases separated the two germline ends. Germline-derived CDR1 and CDR2 are KGHDR and SFDVKD. CDR3 sequence: CATSDLTLGANEQFF. CDR3 nucleotides: TGTGCCACCAGTGACCTGACCCTAGGGGCTAATGAGCAGTTCTTC.

This clonotype was seen at least ten times. This rearrangement joins TRBV7-9 to TRBJ2-7; 8 bases line up with TRBD1. V was pared by 5 bases and J by 3 bases, with 9 bases of the junction left unmatched. The CDR3 covers 15 residues. CDR1 is SEHNR, CDR2 FQNEAQ, per germline (reference sequence). CDR3 sequence reads: CASSLEGTGDYEQYF. The DNA of the CDR3 is TGTGCCAGCAGCCTAGAAGGGACAGGAGACTACGAGCAGTACTTC. Full variable domain (missing parts from reference TRBV7-9 and TRBJ2-7): DTGVSQNPRHKITKRGQNVTFRCDPISEHNRLYWYRQTLGQGPEFLTYFQNEAQLEKSRLLSDRFSAERPKGSFSTLEIQRTEQGDSAMYLCASSLEGTGDYEQYFGPGTRLTVT.

The table lists this clonotype with many counts. The rearrangement uses TRBV28 and TRBJ2-1, with D possibly being TRBD2 (5 bases). The V gene's germline CDR1 is MDHEN and CDR2 SYDVKM. Trimming stripped 8 bases from V and 3 bases from J, with 14 bases between. This CDR3 region has 14 residues. In DNA, the CDR3 is TGTGCCAGCTGTGTTCGGGATATCTACAATGAGCAGTTCTTC. Its protein product is CASCVRDIYNEQFF.

This clonotype appeared a few times. The V gene is TRBV7-2, the J gene TRBJ1-2; tentatively, D is TRBD1 (5 bases). Germline lookup yields CDR1 SGHTA and CDR2 FQGNSA. Trimming removed 4 bases from V and 5 bases from J, with 14 bases in between. This CDR3 has 14 residues. This chain's CDR3 is CASSWGGSGYGYTF. The CDR3 DNA follows: TGTGCCAGCAGCTGGGGGGGGTCGGGGTATGGCTACACCTTC.

This clonotype was found many times. The CDR3 is CASEWSERLSGNTIYF. DNA of the CDR3: TGTGCCAGCGAATGGTCGGAACGACTCTCTGGAAACACCATATATTTT. This sequence joins TRBV6-1 and TRBJ1-3, with D uncertain. The CDR3 spans 16 residues. Germline V gene data show CDR1 as MNHNS and CDR2 as SASEGT. Deletions cut 8 bases from V and 0 bases from J, with 17 bases between.

This clonotype was seen many times. CDR3 amino acids: CAWSGVVTEAFF. CDR3 sequence (DNA): TGTGCCTGGAGTGGGGTGGTCACTGAAGCTTTCTTT. The chain couples TRBV30 to TRBJ1-1; D remains ambiguous. The CDR3 runs 12 residues. The germline V gene has CDR1 GTSNPN and CDR2 SVGIG (reference sequence). Trimming shortened V by 1 base and J by 4 bases, and 7 bases separated the two germline ends.

This rearrangement joins TRBV20-1 to TRBJ2-7; no firm D call. The CDR3 extends over 13 amino acids. Per germline, CDR1 DFQATT and CDR2 SNEGSKA (reference sequence). Deletions cut 3 bases from V and 0 bases from J, with 9 bases between. CDR3 coding DNA: TGCAGTGCTAGCCAGGATAGCTCCTACGAGCAGTACTTC. Translation: CSASQDSSYEQYF.

This clonotype has at least ten counts. The J gene is TRBJ2-5, the V gene TRBV28, with 7 positions matching TRBD2. The CDR3 has 15 amino acids. Germline loops: CDR1 MDHEN, CDR2 SYDVKM. Trimming at V came to 4 bases and at J to 5 bases, leaving 10 bases not matched to a gene. The CDR3 DNA reads as TGTGCCAGCAGTTCGGGGGGAAAAGTGTGGGAGACCCAGTACTTC. Protein: CASSSGGKVWETQYF.

This clonotype has ten or more counts. This chain uses TRBV7-2 with TRBJ2-5; D unresolved. The CDR3 has 13 residues. Germline V gene data show CDR1 as SGHTA and CDR2 as FQGNSA. V dropped 5 bases and J dropped 1 base, with 8 bases sitting between them. This chain's CDR3 is CASSPGPQETQYF. The CDR3, as DNA: TGTGCCAGCAGCCCAGGACCCCAAGAGACCCAGTACTTC.